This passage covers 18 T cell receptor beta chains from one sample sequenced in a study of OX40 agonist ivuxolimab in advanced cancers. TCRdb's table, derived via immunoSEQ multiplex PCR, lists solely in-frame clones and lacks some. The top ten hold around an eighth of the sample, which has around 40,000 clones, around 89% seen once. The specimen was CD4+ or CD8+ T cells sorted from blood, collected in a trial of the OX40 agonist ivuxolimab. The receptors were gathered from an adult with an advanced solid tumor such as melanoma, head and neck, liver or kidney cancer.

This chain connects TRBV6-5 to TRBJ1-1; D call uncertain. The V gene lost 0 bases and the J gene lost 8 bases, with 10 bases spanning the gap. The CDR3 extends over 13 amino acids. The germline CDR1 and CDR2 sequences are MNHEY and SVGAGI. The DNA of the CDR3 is TGTGCCAGCAGTTACTCGGCGACCCTGGAAGCTTTCTTT. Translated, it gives CASSYSATLEAFF.

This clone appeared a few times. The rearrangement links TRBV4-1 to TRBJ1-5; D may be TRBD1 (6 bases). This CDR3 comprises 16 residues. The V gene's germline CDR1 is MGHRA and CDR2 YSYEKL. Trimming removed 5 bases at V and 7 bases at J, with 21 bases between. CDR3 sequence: CASSNVGYRADQPQHF. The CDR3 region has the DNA TGCGCCAGCAGCAATGTCGGGTACAGGGCGGACCAGCCCCAGCATTTT.

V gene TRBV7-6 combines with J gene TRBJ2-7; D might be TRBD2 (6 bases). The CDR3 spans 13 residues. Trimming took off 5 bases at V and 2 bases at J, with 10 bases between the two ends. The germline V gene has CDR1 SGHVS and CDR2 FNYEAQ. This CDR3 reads CASSPAGTYEQYF. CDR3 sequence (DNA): TGTGCCAGCAGCCCTGCGGGGACCTACGAGCAGTACTTC. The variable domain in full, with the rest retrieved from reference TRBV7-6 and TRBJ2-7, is GAGVSQSPRYKVTKRGQDVALRCDPISGHVSLYWYRQALGQGPEFLTYFNYEAQQDKSGLPNDRFSAERPEGSISTLTIQRTEQRDSAMYRCASSPAGTYEQYFGPGTRLTVT.

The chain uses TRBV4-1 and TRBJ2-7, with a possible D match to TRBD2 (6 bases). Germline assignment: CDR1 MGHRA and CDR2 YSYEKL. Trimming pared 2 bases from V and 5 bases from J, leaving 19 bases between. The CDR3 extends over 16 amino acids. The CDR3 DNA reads TGCGCCAGCAGCCAATTAGCTACGCGGGAAGAGGACGAGCAGTACTTC. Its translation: CASSQLATREEDEQYF.

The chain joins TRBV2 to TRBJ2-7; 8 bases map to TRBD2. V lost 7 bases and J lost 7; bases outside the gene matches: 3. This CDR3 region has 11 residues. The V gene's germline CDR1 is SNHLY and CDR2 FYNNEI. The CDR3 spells CASIPGGEQYF. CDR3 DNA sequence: TGTGCCAGCATCCCGGGGGGGGAGCAGTACTTC.

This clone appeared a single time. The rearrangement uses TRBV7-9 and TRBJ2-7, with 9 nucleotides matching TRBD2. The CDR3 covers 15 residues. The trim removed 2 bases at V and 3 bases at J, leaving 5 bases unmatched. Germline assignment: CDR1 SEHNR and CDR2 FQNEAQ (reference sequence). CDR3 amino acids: CASSLKTSGFYEQYF. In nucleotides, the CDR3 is TGTGCCAGCAGCTTAAAGACTAGCGGCTTCTACGAGCAGTACTTC.

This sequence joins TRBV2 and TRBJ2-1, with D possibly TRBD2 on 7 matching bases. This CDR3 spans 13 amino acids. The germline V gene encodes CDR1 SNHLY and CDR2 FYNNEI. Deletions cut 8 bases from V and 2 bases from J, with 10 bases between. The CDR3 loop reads CASAGAAYNEQFF. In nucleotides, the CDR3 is TGTGCCAGCGCGGGGGCGGCCTACAATGAGCAGTTCTTC.

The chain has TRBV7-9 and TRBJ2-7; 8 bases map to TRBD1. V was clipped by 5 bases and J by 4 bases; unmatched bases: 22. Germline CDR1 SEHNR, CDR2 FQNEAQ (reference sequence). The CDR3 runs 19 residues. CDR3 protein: CASSPRGGSQGAPFYEQYF. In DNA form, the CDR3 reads TGTGCCAGCAGCCCGAGAGGTGGTTCTCAGGGGGCACCCTTTTACGAGCAGTACTTC.

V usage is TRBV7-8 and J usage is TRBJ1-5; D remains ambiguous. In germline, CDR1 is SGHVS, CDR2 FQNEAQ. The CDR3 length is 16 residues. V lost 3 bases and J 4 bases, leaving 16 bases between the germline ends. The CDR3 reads CASSFDRETLNQPQHF. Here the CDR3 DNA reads TGTGCCAGCAGCTTTGATCGGGAAACTCTTAATCAGCCCCAGCATTTT.

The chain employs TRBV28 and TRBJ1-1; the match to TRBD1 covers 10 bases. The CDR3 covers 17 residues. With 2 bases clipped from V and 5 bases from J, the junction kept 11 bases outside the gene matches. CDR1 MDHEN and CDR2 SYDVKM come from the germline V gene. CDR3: CASSLRDRGQLSTEAFF. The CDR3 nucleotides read TGTGCCAGCAGTTTAAGGGACAGGGGCCAATTGTCGACTGAAGCTTTCTTT.

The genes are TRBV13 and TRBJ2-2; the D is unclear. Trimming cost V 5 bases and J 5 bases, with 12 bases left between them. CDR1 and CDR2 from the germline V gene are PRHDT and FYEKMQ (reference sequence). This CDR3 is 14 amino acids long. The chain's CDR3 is CASSPRTLTGELFF. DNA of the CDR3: TGTGCCAGCAGCCCGCGGACCCTAACCGGGGAGCTGTTTTTT.

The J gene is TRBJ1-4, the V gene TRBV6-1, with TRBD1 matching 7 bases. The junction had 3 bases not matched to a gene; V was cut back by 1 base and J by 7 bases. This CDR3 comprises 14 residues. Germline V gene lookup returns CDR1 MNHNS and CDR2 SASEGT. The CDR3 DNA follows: TGTGCCAGCAGTGAAGATCAGGGGGGTGAAAAACTGTTTTTT. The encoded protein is CASSEDQGGEKLFF.

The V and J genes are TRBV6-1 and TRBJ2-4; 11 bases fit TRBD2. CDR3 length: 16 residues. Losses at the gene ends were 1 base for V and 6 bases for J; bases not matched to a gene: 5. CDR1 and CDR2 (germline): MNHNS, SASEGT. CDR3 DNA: TGTGCCAGCAGTGAAGTAGCGGGAGGGCCTGGAAACATTCAGTACTTC. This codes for CASSEVAGGPGNIQYF.

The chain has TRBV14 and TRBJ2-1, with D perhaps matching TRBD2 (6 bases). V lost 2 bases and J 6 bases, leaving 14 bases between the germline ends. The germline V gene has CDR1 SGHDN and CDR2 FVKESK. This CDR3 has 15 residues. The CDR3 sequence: CASSQWTDYSNEQFF. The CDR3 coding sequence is TGTGCCAGCAGCCAATGGACGGACTACAGCAATGAGCAGTTCTTC.

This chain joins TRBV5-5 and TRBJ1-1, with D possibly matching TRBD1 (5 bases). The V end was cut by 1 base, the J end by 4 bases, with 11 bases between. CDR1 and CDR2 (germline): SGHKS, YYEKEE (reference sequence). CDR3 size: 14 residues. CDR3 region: CASSLIGGTTEAFF. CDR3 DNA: TGTGCCAGCAGCTTGATTGGGGGGACCACTGAAGCTTTCTTT.

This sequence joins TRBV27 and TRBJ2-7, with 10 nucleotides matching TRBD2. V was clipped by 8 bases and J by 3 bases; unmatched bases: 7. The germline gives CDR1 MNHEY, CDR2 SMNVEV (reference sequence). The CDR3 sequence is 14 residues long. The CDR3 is CASGLWTSGYEQYF. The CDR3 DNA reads TGTGCCAGCGGTCTGTGGACTAGCGGCTACGAGCAGTACTTC.

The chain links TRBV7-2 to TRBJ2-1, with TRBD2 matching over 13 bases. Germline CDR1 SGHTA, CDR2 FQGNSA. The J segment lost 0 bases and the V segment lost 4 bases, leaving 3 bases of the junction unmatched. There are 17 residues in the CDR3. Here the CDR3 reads CASSSRTSGSSYNEQFF. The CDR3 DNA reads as TGTGCCAGCAGCTCGAGGACTAGCGGGAGCTCCTACAATGAGCAGTTCTTC.

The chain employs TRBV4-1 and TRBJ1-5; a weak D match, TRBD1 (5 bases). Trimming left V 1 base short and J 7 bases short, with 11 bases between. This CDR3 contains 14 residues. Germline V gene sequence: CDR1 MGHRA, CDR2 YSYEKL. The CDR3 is CASSQGVGEQPQHF. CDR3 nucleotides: TGCGCCAGCAGCCAAGGCGTGGGGGAGCAGCCCCAGCATTTT.